This TCR beta chain derives from a study of blood T cells in healthy people across ages. It was with a sample-barcoded 5' primer and a J-beta primer mix that a second PCR of roughly 7 to 12 cycles was run. MiXCR, run by TCRdb on the 5' RACE reads, gives a single entry per CDR3 protein. The profile shows roughly 800,000 distinct CDR3 sequences, 25% to 30% of them singletons. The CDR3 contains 14 residues. Per the germline V gene, CDR1 is DFQATT and CDR2 is SNEGSKA (reference sequence). V lost 6 bases to trimming and J lost 5 bases; unmatched junction nucleotides: 7. This clonotype was found many times. Its antigen is as yet unknown. Study-wide findings and caveats: It was the long-lived donors that had more naive CD4+ cells and higher diversity than aged donors.

The same sample was also studied in work on T cells of mothers and their children. That study reports: Sequencing returned over 8 million TCR beta CDR3 reads per mother and around 3 million per child.

This TCR was sampled from a boy aged 10-17 years in good health. The chain joins TRBV20-1 to TRBJ2-5; TRBD2 aligns across 12 bases. Sequenced sample: blood. CDR3 sequence reads: CSAGGLAGRETQYF. CDR3 DNA: TGCAGTGCGGGAGGACTAGCGGGGCGGGAGACCCAGTACTTC.